Below, one T cell receptor (beta chain) is given with its context. It lacks a known antigen. Base qualities are not recorded, but no much larger clone differs from it by a single base. This sample was taken from a study of blood T cell repertoires in COVID-19 (dated by TCRdb to between 2020 and 2021). Regarding the research as a whole: The collaborator samples originated in the United States, Italy and Spain and spanned the acute and convalescent phases of COVID-19. The repertoires were released in a freely available public database intended as a resource for research on the immune response to SARS-CoV-2. The prospective study material was composed of cDNA or gDNA derived from T cells, B-cell-depleted T cells, or PBMCs. A de-identified subject ID, COVID-19 status, age in years and sex were almost always included in the sample metadata. Samples came from the ongoing ImmuneRACE study (first 160 participants) plus 1,254 subjects from 6 global collaborators. HLA class I and class II types, where available, came from metadata supplied by the sample provider rather than from assay-based typing. Deeply sampled blood TCRbeta repertoires from subjects exposed to, actively infected with, or recovered from COVID-19 were included in the dataset.

TCRbeta CDR3 regions were amplified from genomic DNA using the immunoSEQ Assay, a bias-controlled multiplex PCR. On the authors' methods: The number of nucleated cells in each sample was estimated by amplification of reference gene primers within the assay. To quantify the absolute abundance of each unique TCRbeta CDR3 rearrangement, sequence reads were collapsed and filtered. For each sample, productive Simpson clonality was calculated by taking the square root of Simpson's diversity index across productive rearrangements. TCRdb re-hosts the immuneACCESS table, in-frame sequences only. Its copies lack some clones; in the studies checked, an unresolved V gene accounts for under half of them, and the cause for the rest is not known. That table furnishes V, J and clone size, whereas the DNA furnished D and trimming. This sample is represented by some 230,000 clones; approximately 81% of them were singletons. Approximately 2.6% of the sample comes from the top ten.

V is cut by 0 bases and J by 5 bases, and the space between the germline ends is 11 bases. Measured from the cysteine to the phenylalanine, the CDR3 is 15 residues long. The sequence is cut down to CDR3 DNA, 45 bases in frame from base 1. Sequences SGHRS (CDR1) and YFSETQ (CDR2) are obtained from the germline V gene. Broader findings and caveats from the paper: Clinical and demographic metadata were provided uncurated, with the amount varying by source and participant.

Samples from volunteer blood donors who had recovered from COVID-19 were contributed by a second Seattle source. Collaborating institutions collected whole blood in K2EDTA tubes following their own protocols. For TCRbeta analysis, collaborators shipped samples in one of three forms: frozen whole blood, isolated PBMCs, or DNA extracted from either of those sample types. In this chain, TRBV5-1 is recombined with TRBJ2-2; the D gene is perhaps TRBD1, on 6 matching bases. The sequenced sample was peripheral blood. This sequence was found in a man aged 50 to 60 who had recovered from COVID-19. The sequenced DNA is TGCGCCAGCAGCTTGGTTCAACAGGGTACCGGGGAGCTGTTTTTT. The translation is CASSLVQQGTGELFF.